This passage covers 5 T cell receptor beta chains from one sample sequenced in a study of cytomegalovirus exposure and HLA in healthy donors. The PCR ran on 60 Vbeta and 13 Jbeta primers. TCRdb's table, derived via immunoSEQ multiplex PCR, lists solely in-frame clones and lacks some. Among about 160,000 clones listed, around 74% were seen once. Sequencing used PBMCs. These receptor sequences come from a woman aged 25 to 39 in good health and CMV-seronegative.

The chain couples TRBV2 to TRBJ1-2; possible D gene TRBD1, 5 bases. V was clipped by 2 bases and J by 7 bases, with 11 bases between them. Germline CDR1 SNHLY, CDR2 FYNNEI. The CDR3 runs to 13 residues. The CDR3 loop is CASSEIQGSGYTF. Written as DNA, the CDR3 is TGTGCCAGCAGTGAAATCCAGGGATCTGGCTACACCTTC.

This chain joins TRBV30 and TRBJ2-7; D is possibly TRBD2 (6 bases). V dropped 1 base and J dropped 0 bases, with 10 bases sitting between them. The CDR3 consists of 14 residues. Germline CDR1 and CDR2: GTSNPN and SVGIG (reference sequence). CDR3 DNA: TGTGCCTGGAGTGACCGGGGGTCCTCCTACGAGCAGTACTTC. Translating gives CAWSDRGSSYEQYF. Filled out from reference TRBV30 and TRBJ2-7, the complete variable domain reads SQTIHQWPATLVQPVGSPLSLECTVEGTSNPNLYWYRQAAGRGLQLLFYSVGIGQISSEVPQNLSASRPQDRQFILSSKKLLLSDSGFYLCAWSDRGSSYEQYFGPGTRLTVT.

This chain uses TRBV2 with TRBJ2-1; 9 bases are shared with TRBD1. Germline V CDR1 and CDR2: SNHLY, FYNNEI. The CDR3 runs 13 residues. V lost 11 bases and J lost 7; bases outside the gene matches: 9. This CDR3 reads CACYRDRDNEQFF. The DNA of the CDR3 is TGTGCCTGTTACCGGGACAGGGATAATGAGCAGTTCTTC.

The chain uses TRBV6-1 and TRBJ2-2, with TRBD1 identical over 7 bases. The germline V gene encodes CDR1 MNHNS and CDR2 SASEGT. The CDR3 length is 15 residues. V lost 5 bases to trimming and J lost 4 bases; unmatched junction nucleotides: 7. CDR3 nucleotide sequence: TGTGCCAGCAGTACTCAGGGACAGATCACCGGGGAGCTGTTTTTT. Its protein is CASSTQGQITGELFF.

This chain uses TRBV28 with TRBJ1-2; 9 bases agree with TRBD1. The CDR3 has 15 amino acids. Looked up from germline, CDR1 is MDHEN and CDR2 is SYDVKM. The V gene end was trimmed by 7 bases and the J gene end by 8 bases; junction bases not matched to a gene: 14. CDR3 DNA sequence: TGTGCCAGCACCACAGGGGGACAGGGAATGGGGGGCTACACCTTC. Its protein product is CASTTGGQGMGGYTF.